The T cell receptor (beta chain) under discussion was sequenced for a study of blood T cell repertoires in COVID-19. Study-wide context: COVID-19 samples from acute and convalescent phases originated in the United States, Italy and Spain. In each case, the material was cDNA or gDNA derived from T cells, B-cell-depleted T cells, or PBMCs.

Between the trimmed V and J ends, which lost 6 bases and 5 bases, there was a span of 7 bases. In germline, CDR1 is MNHEY, CDR2 SVGAGI. The CDR3 loop spans 11 amino acids. Authors' methods: How many nucleated cells were present was estimated from reference gene primer amplification. Profiled with immunoSEQ multiplex PCR; TCRdb holds only in-frame clones, not every one. The DNA gave D and trimming, while V, J and clone size come from that table. The sample shows approximately 240,000 clones, roughly 81% of them seen only once. The chain is built from TRBV6-5 and TRBJ1-1, with D unclear. The sequencing input was peripheral blood. This TCR came from a man between 50 and 59 years old with acute or convalescent COVID-19. The chain's CDR3 is CASRPGTEAFF. The CDR3 bases are TGTGCCAGCAGGCCGGGAACTGAAGCTTTCTTT.